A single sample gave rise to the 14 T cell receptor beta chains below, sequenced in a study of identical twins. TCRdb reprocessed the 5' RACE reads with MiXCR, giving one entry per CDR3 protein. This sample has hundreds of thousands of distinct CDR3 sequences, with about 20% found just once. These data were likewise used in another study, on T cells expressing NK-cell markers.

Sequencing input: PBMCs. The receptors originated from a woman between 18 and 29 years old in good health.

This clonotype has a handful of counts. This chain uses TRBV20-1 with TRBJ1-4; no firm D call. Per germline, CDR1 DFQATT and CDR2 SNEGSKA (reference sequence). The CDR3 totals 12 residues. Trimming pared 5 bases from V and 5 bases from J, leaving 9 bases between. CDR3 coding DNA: TGCAGTGCTGGTCGTCCCAATGAAAAACTGTTTTTT. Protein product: CSAGRPNEKLFF.

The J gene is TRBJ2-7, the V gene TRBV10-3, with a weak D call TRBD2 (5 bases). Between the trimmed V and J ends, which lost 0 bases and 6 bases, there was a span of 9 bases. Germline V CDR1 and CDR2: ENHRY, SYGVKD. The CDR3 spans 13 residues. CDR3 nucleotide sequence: TGTGCCATCAGTGAGTCCAGAGGGCCCGAGCAGTACTTC. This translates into CAISESRGPEQYF.

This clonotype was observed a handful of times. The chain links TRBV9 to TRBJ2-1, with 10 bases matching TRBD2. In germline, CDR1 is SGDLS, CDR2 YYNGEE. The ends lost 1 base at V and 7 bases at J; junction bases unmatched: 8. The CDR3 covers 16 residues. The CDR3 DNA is TGTGCCAGCAGCGTAACAACAGCGGGAGGGAAAAATGAGCAGTTCTTC. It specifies CASSVTTAGGKNEQFF.

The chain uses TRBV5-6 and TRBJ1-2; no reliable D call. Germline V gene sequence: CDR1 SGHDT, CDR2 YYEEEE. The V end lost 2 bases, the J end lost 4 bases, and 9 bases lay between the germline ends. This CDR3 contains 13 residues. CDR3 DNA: TGTGCCAGCAGCTTAAAGGGCCTCTATGGCTACACCTTC. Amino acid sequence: CASSLKGLYGYTF.

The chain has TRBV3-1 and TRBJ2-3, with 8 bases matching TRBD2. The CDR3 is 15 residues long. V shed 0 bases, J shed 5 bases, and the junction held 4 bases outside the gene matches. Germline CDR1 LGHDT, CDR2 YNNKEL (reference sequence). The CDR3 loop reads CASSQERLAGDTQYF. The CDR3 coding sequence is TGTGCCAGCAGCCAAGAACGGCTAGCGGGAGATACGCAGTATTTT.

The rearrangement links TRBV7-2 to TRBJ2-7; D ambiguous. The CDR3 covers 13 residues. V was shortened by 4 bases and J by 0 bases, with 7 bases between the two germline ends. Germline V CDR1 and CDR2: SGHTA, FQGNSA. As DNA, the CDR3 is TGTGCCAGCAGCTCCCCCTTCTCCTACGAGCAGTACTTC. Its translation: CASSSPFSYEQYF.

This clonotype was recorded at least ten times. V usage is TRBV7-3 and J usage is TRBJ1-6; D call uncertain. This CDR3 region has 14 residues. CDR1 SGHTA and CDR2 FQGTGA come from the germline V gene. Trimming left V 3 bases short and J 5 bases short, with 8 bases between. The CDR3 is CASSLGGNNSPLHF. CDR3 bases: TGTGCCAGCAGCTTGGGCGGGAATAATTCACCCCTCCACTTT.

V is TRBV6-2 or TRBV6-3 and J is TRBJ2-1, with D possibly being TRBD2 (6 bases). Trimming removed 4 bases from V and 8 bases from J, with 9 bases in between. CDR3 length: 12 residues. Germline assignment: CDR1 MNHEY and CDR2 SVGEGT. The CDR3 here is CASSLTSHEQFF. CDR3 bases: TGTGCCAGCAGTTTGACTAGTCATGAGCAGTTCTTC.

The CDR3 reads CATSDYTYNEQFF. The CDR3 coding sequence is TGTGCCACCTCGGACTATACCTACAATGAGCAGTTCTTC. The chain employs TRBV3-1 and TRBJ2-1; tentatively, D is TRBD2 (6 bases). Germline values: CDR1 LGHDT, CDR2 YNNKEL (reference sequence). Trimming cost V 10 bases and J 2 bases, with 12 bases left between them. The CDR3 consists of 13 residues.

DNA of the CDR3: TGTGCCAGCAGCCTGCCACAGGGGGCCACCGGGGAGCTGTTTTTT. This codes for CASSLPQGATGELFF. V and J are TRBV7-2 and TRBJ2-2; 9 bases are a match to TRBD1. Germline values: CDR1 SGHTA, CDR2 FQGNSA. CDR3 length equals 15 residues. V was clipped by 5 bases and J by 4 bases; unmatched bases: 5.

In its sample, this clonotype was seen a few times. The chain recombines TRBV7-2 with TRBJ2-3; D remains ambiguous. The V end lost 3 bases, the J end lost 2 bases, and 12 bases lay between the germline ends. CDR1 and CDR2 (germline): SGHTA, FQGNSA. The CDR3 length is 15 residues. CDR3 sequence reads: CASSFGMGITDTQYF. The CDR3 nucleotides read TGTGCCAGCAGCTTTGGTATGGGGATCACAGATACGCAGTATTTT.

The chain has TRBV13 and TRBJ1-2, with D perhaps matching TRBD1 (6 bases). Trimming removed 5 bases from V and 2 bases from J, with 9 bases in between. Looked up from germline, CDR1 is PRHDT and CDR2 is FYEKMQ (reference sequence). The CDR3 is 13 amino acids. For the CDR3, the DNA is TGTGCCAGCAGCGGGGACAACAACTATGGCTACACCTTC. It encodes CASSGDNNYGYTF.

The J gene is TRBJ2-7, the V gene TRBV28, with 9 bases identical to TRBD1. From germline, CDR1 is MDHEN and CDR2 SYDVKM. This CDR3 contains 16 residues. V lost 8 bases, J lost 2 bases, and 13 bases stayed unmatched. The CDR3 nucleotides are TGTGCCAGCGGATTACCAGGGACAGGGACCCCCTACGAGCAGTACTTC. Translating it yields CASGLPGTGTPYEQYF.

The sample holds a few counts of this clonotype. The CDR3 loop reads CSARGRQAEAFF. The CDR3 DNA follows: TGCAGTGCTCGCGGCCGACAGGCTGAAGCTTTCTTT. This chain joins TRBV20-1 and TRBJ1-1, with a weak D call TRBD1 (6 bases). The CDR3 is made up of 12 amino acids. Looked up from germline, CDR1 is DFQATT and CDR2 is SNEGSKA (reference sequence). With 5 bases removed from V and 6 bases from J, the gap between germline ends came to 13 bases.